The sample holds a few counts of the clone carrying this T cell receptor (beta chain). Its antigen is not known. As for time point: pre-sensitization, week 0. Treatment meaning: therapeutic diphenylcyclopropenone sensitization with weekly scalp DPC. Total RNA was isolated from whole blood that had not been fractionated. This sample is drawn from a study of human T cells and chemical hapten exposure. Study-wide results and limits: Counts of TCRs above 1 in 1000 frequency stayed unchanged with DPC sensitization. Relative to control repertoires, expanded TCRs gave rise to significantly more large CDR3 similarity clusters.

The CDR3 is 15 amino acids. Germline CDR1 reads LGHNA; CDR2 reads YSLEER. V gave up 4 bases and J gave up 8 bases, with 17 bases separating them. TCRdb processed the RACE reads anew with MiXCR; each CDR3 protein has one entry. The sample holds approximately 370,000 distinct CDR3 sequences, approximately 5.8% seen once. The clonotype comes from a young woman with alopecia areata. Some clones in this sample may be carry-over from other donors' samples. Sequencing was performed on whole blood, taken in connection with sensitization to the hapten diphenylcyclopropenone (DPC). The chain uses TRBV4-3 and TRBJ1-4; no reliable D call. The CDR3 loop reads CASSPGPSRREKLFF. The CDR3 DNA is TGCGCCAGCAGCCCCGGGCCCTCTCGGCGGGAAAAACTGTTTTTT.